Below, 13 T cell receptor beta chains from the same sample are listed, as sequenced in a study of T cell responses to AZD1222 COVID-19 vaccine. Assay: immunoSEQ multiplex PCR; the TCRdb copy retains only in-frame clones and omits some. The data hold 80,000 to 95,000 clones, with around nine tenths observed a single time. Here the sequenced sample was peripheral blood, taken 28 days after the second AZD1222 dose. Receptors were obtained from an adult who received the AZD1222 COVID-19 vaccine.

V and J are TRBV4-1 and TRBJ2-7, with a possible D match to TRBD1 (5 bases). This CDR3 has 14 residues. Looked up from germline, CDR1 is MGHRA and CDR2 is YSYEKL. Trimming cost V 1 base and J 1 base, with 8 bases left between them. The CDR3 loop reads CASSQVQESYEQYF. The CDR3 DNA reads as TGCGCCAGCAGCCAAGTACAGGAGTCCTACGAGCAGTACTTC.

This clone was detected once. CDR3 in amino acids: CASSVQETQYF. CDR3 DNA: TGTGCCAGCAGCGTACAAGAGACCCAGTACTTC. The gene calls are TRBV9 and TRBJ2-5; D unresolved. Germline-derived CDR1 and CDR2 are SGDLS and YYNGEE. V was cut by 1 base and J by 2 bases, with 0 bases left in between. The CDR3 totals 11 residues.

The chain uses TRBV5-1 and TRBJ1-2, with a weak D call TRBD1 (6 bases). Germline CDR1 reads SGHRS; CDR2 reads YFSETQ. The V gene lost 0 bases and the J gene lost 2 bases, with 8 bases spanning the gap. This CDR3 contains 14 residues. DNA of the CDR3: TGCGCCAGCAGCTTGGAGACAGGCAACTATGGCTACACCTTC. Translating gives CASSLETGNYGYTF.

The chain couples TRBV27 to TRBJ1-3; no clear D. V was cut by 2 bases and J by 0 bases, with 14 bases left in between. This CDR3 spans 17 amino acids. Germline CDR1 and CDR2: MNHEY and SMNVEV (reference sequence). The chain's CDR3 is CASSLKADAFSGNTIYF. CDR3 nucleotides: TGTGCCAGCAGTTTAAAGGCTGATGCCTTCTCTGGAAACACCATATATTTT.

The chain links TRBV25-1 to TRBJ2-4; a possible D gene is TRBD2 (5 bases). The CDR3 has 15 residues. Germline CDR1 MGHDK, CDR2 SYGVNS. V was pared by 1 base and J by 2 bases, with 9 bases between. CDR3 DNA: TGTGCCAGCAGTGAATGGGCGGGTTCCAAAAACATTCAGTACTTC. Amino acid sequence: CASSEWAGSKNIQYF.

Note on this clone: A junction boundary mismatches the germline segment, possibly from a read error. This rearrangement joins TRBV7-7 to TRBJ2-2; possibly TRBD1 for D (5 bases). The CDR3 sequence is 14 residues long. Germline V CDR1 and CDR2: SSHAT, FNYEAQ (reference sequence). CDR3 nucleotides: TGTGCTAGCAGCCCCGTGCAGACAGCTGGGGAGCTGTTTTTT. Residues: CASSPVQTAGELFF.

The V and J genes are TRBV29-1 and TRBJ2-5; D may be TRBD1 (6 bases). This CDR3 contains 14 residues. Trimming removed 6 bases from V and 5 bases from J, with 19 bases in between. The germline V gene has CDR1 SQVTM and CDR2 ANQGSEA. CDR3 amino acids: CSVAGTPSAETQYF. As DNA, the CDR3 is TGCAGCGTCGCCGGGACACCCTCTGCGGAGACCCAGTACTTC.

CDR3 protein: CASSLSGGGQPQHF. Written as DNA, the CDR3 is TGTGCCAGCAGCTTATCGGGGGGCGGTCAGCCCCAGCATTTT. V is TRBV7-6 and J is TRBJ1-5, with a tentative D call TRBD1 (6 bases). Trimming left V 2 bases short and J 6 bases short, with 11 bases between. CDR3 length equals 14 residues. Germline V gene sequence: CDR1 SGHVS, CDR2 FNYEAQ.

The chain joins TRBV2 to TRBJ1-3, with 9 bases aligning to TRBD1. Losses at the gene ends were 8 bases for V and 2 bases for J; bases not matched to a gene: 10. The length of the CDR3 is 16 residues. In germline, CDR1 is SNHLY, CDR2 FYNNEI. DNA of the CDR3: TGTGCCAGCGCCCGGGACAGGGTCCTCGCTGGAAACACCATATATTTT. Protein: CASARDRVLAGNTIYF.

J is TRBJ1-6 and V is TRBV3-1 (or the pseudogene TRBV3-2); D is undetermined. Germline V gene data show CDR1 as LGHDT and CDR2 as YNNKEL (reference sequence). The CDR3 contains 13 residues. The V gene lost 1 base and the J gene lost 10 bases, with 8 bases spanning the gap. In nucleotides, the CDR3 is TGTGCCAGCAGCCAAGGAGACCGATCACCCCTCCACTTT. Translation gives CASSQGDRSPLHF.

The chain uses TRBV28 and TRBJ1-5; no firm D call. V was shortened by 3 bases and J by 0 bases, with 12 bases between the two germline ends. CDR3 size: 16 residues. Germline assignment: CDR1 MDHEN and CDR2 SYDVKM. In DNA, the CDR3 is TGTGCCAGCAGTTTGGTTTCGACGGTTAGCAATCAGCCCCAGCATTTT. Encoded protein: CASSLVSTVSNQPQHF.

The chain carries TRBV29-1 and TRBJ1-4, with D unclear. Trimming took 6 bases from V and 0 from J, leaving 14 bases between them. CDR3 length: 15 residues. Germline CDR1 reads SQVTM; CDR2 reads ANQGSEA. The CDR3 DNA reads as TGCAGCGTCTCACCTTACAAAGCAACTAATGAAAAACTGTTTTTT. It encodes CSVSPYKATNEKLFF.

This clone has a handful of counts. CDR3 region: CASGDSDNSPLHF. Written as DNA, the CDR3 is TGTGCCAGCGGGGACAGTGACAATTCACCCCTCCACTTT. The chain joins TRBV28 to TRBJ1-6; 7 bases fit TRBD1. There are 13 residues in the CDR3. Germline loops: CDR1 MDHEN, CDR2 SYDVKM. Germline trimming cut 8 bases from V and 7 bases from J; bases unmatched to any gene: 5.